Listed below are T cell receptor beta chains from one sample, sequenced in a study of blood T cell repertoires in COVID-19. TCRdb keeps only in-frame clones here, not all; method: immunoSEQ multiplex PCR. The sample holds approximately 150,000 clones, around 80% seen once. Sequencing was done on a sample of peripheral blood. Source of these receptors: a man aged 65 to 79 who had recovered from COVID-19. The CDR3 runs from the conserved cysteine through the conserved F or W. A D gene is named only where the DNA matches it firmly. Only some rows state a clone size, as once, few, many or a class for expanded clones.

CDR3nt | CDR3aa | d_gene | abundance | j_gene | v_gene
TGTGCCAGTAGTTACGGAGTGAATGAGCAGTTCTTC | CASSYGVNEQFF | . | few | TRBJ2-1 | TRBV19
TGTGCTAGTGGTTTGGGACTAGCGGGAACCCAAGAGACCCAGTACTTC | CASGLGLAGTQETQYF | TRBD2 | . | TRBJ2-5 | TRBV12-5
TGTGCCAGTAGTATCTCTCAGATTAACTATGGCTACACCTTC | CASSISQINYGYTF | . | . | TRBJ1-2 | TRBV19
TGTGCCAGCAGTCGCCGGGACTTAAGCTCCTACAATGAGCAGTTCTTC | CASSRRDLSSYNEQFF | . | . | TRBJ2-1 | TRBV6-2/TRBV6-3
TGTGCCAGCAACAGGGGGGGAAATGAAAAACTGTTTTTT | CASNRGGNEKLFF | TRBD1 | . | TRBJ1-4 | TRBV14
TGTGCCAGCAGAAGTAATACAGGGGCCTACGAGCAGTACTTC | CASRSNTGAYEQYF | TRBD1 | . | TRBJ2-7 | TRBV27
TGTGCCAGCTCACCAGAGATACAGGACATTCCAAGAGATACGCAGTATTTT | CASSPEIQDIPRDTQYF | . | . | TRBJ2-3 | TRBV18
TGCAGTGCTAGGAGTAGTAATGAGCAGTTCTTC | CSARSSNEQFF | . | few | TRBJ2-1 | TRBV20-1
TGCGCCAGCCCCTACTCGTCGACAGGGATTACGGGGATGGACCCCTACGAGCAGTACTTC | CASPYSSTGITGMDPYEQYF | TRBD1 | . | TRBJ2-7 | TRBV5-1
TGTGCCAGCAGCTTAACTAGCGGGAGTGGTGGCGAGCAGTACTTC | CASSLTSGSGGEQYF | TRBD2 | . | TRBJ2-7 | TRBV7-2
TGCAGCGAGACTAGCGGGTCGTACAATGAGCAGTTCTTC | CSETSGSYNEQFF | TRBD2 | . | TRBJ2-1 | TRBV29-1
TGTGCCTGGAGTGTAGGCAGGTCCTACGAGCAGTACTTC | CAWSVGRSYEQYF | . | . | TRBJ2-7 | TRBV30
TGTGCCAGTAGTATAACCCGCTCTAGCGGATCTACTTCCTACGAGCAGTACTTC | CASSITRSSGSTSYEQYF | TRBD2 | . | TRBJ2-7 | TRBV19
TGTGCCAGCAGCTTAGCTTTGTTAGCGGGAGTCTACGAGCAGTACTTC | CASSLALLAGVYEQYF | TRBD2 | . | TRBJ2-7 | TRBV7-2
TGCAGCGTTGAAGTCAGGGAAGGCTCCTACGAGCAGTACTTC | CSVEVREGSYEQYF | . | . | TRBJ2-7 | TRBV29-1
TGTGCCAGCAGTCCCTTTCATGAGCAGTTCTTC | CASSPFHEQFF | . | . | TRBJ2-1 | TRBV12-3/TRBV12-4
TGTGCCAGTACCCTGGCCCCGTGGGAGGCTGAGCAGTTCTTC | CASTLAPWEAEQFF | . | . | TRBJ2-1 | TRBV19
TGTGCCAGCAGTCTCGACAGGGGGCGATTTGATGAGCAGTTCTTC | CASSLDRGRFDEQFF | TRBD1 | . | TRBJ2-1 | TRBV2
TGCAGCGGTCTGACAGGGGGCGGCTACAATGAGCAGTTCTTC | CSGLTGGGYNEQFF | TRBD1 | once | TRBJ2-1 | TRBV29-1
TGTGCCAGCAGTTCGGGCAGGGGGCCAGATACGCAGTATTTT | CASSSGRGPDTQYF | TRBD1 | . | TRBJ2-3 | TRBV6-6
TGTGCCAGCAACTCCGCAGGAACCTACGAGCAGTACTTC | CASNSAGTYEQYF | . | . | TRBJ2-7 | TRBV6-5
TGTGCCAGTAGTATTGGCGGGAGGGCCCCTTTTGAGCAGTTCTTC | CASSIGGRAPFEQFF | TRBD2 | few | TRBJ2-1 | TRBV19
TGTGCCAGTATTTCTCGGACAGGGGACTATGGCTACACCTTC | CASISRTGDYGYTF | TRBD1 | . | TRBJ1-2 | TRBV19
TGCAGTGCTAGTGGGGGAGGAAATGGCTACACCTTC | CSASGGGNGYTF | . | . | TRBJ1-2 | TRBV20-1
TGCAGTGCTAGTGGGACTAGCGGGAGGGTAGATGAGCAGTTCTTC | CSASGTSGRVDEQFF | TRBD2 | . | TRBJ2-1 | TRBV20-1
TGTGCCAGCAGTCCTAGCGGGGGAGATACGCAGTATTTT | CASSPSGGDTQYF | TRBD2 | . | TRBJ2-3 | TRBV6-5
TGTGCCACCATACAGGGGGCGCGGGACACTGAAGCTTTCTTT | CATIQGARDTEAFF | TRBD1 | . | TRBJ1-1 | TRBV5-8
TGTGCCAGCAGATATTCCACCGGGGAGCTGTTTTTT | CASRYSTGELFF | . | once | TRBJ2-2 | TRBV2
TGTGCTAGTGGTTTGGCCCTGGTAGGGGTGGACGGGGAGCTGTTTTTT | CASGLALVGVDGELFF | . | few | TRBJ2-2 | TRBV12-5